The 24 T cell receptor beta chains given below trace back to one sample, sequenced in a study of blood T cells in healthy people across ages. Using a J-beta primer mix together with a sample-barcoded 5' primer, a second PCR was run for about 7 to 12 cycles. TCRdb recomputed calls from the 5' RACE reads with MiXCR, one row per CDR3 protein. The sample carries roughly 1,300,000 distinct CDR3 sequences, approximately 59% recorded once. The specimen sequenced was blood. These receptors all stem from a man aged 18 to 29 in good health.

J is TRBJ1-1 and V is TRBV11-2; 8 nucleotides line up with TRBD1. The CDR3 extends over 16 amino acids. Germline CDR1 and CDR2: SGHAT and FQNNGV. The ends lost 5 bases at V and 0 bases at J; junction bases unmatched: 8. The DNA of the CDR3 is TGTGCCAGCAGCCCAGGACAGGGCCTTATGAACACTGAAGCTTTCTTT. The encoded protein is CASSPGQGLMNTEAFF.

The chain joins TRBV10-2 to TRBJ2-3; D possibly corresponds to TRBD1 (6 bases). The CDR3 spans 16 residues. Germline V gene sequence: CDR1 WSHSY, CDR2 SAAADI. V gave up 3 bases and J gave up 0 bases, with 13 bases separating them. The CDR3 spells CASSDTGTESTDTQYF. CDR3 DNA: TGCGCCAGCAGTGATACAGGGACCGAAAGCACAGATACGCAGTATTTT.

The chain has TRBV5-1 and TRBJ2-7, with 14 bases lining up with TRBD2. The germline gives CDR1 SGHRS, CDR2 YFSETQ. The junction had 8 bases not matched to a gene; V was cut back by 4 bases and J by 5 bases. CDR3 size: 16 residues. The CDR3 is CASSRGTSGSDHEQYF. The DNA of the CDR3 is TGCGCCAGCAGCCGCGGGACTAGCGGGAGCGACCACGAGCAGTACTTC.

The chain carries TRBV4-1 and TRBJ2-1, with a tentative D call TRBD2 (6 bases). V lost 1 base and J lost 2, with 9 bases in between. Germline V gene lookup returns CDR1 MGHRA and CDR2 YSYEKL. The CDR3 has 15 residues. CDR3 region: CASSQVGGAYNEQFF. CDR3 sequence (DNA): TGCGCCAGCAGCCAAGTAGGCGGGGCCTACAATGAGCAGTTCTTC.

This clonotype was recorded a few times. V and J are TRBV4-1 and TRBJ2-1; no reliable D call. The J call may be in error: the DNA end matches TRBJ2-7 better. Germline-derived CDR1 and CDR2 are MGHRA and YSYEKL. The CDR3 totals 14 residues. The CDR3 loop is CASSQGSGYNEQYF. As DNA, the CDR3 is TGCGCCAGCAGCCAAGGCTCAGGCTACAATGAGCAGTACTTC.

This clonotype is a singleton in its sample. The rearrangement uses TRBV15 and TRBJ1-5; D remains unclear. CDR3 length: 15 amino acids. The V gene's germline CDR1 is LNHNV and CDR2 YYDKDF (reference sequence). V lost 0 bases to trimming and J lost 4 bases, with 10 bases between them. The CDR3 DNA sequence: TGTGCCACCAGCAGAGATCTCGGTATAAATCAGCCCCAGCATTTT. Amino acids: CATSRDLGINQPQHF. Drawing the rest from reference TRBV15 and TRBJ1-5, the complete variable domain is DAMVIQNPRYQVTQFGKPVTLSCSQTLNHNVMYWYQQKSSQAPKLLFHYYDKDFNNEADTPDNFQSRRPNTSFCFLDIRSPGLGDTAMYLCATSRDLGINQPQHFGDGTRLSIL.

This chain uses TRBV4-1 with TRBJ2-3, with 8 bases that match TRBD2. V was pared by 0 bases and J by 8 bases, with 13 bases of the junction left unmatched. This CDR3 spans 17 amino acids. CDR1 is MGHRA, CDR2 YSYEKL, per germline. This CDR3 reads CASSQDRAGVPPGTQYF. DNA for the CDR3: TGCGCCAGCAGCCAAGATCGAGCGGGGGTCCCCCCCGGTACGCAGTATTTT.

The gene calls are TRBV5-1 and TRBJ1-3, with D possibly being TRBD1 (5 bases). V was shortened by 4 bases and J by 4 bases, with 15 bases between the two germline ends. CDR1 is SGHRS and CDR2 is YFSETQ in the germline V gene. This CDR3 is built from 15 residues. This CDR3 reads CASSPAGPWGNTIYF. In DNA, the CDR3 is TGCGCCAGCAGCCCCGCAGGGCCTTGGGGAAACACCATATATTTT.

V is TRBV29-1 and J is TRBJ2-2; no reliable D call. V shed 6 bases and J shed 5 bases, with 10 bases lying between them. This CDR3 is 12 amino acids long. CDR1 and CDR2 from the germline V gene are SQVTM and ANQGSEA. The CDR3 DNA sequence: TGCAGCGTCGGAGTTGGAACCGGGGAGCTGTTTTTT. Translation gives CSVGVGTGELFF.

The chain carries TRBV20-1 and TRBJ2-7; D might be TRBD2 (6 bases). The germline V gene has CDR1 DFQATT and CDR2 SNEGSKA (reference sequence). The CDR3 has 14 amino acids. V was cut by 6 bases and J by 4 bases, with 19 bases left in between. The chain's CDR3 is CSARSRELTYEQYF. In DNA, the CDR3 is TGCAGTGCCCGAAGCCGGGAGTTAACGTACGAGCAGTACTTC.

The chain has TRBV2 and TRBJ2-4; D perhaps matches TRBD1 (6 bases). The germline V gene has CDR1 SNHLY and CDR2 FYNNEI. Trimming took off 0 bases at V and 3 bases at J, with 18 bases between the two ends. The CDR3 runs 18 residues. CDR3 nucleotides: TGTGCCAGCAGTGAAGCGGGGGCGACCCTCCGGGGCAAAAACATTCAGTACTTC. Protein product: CASSEAGATLRGKNIQYF.

The CDR3 nucleotides read TGTGCCAGCAGCGCAACAGGGGGCCCGACGGATACGCAGTATTTT. Protein product: CASSATGGPTDTQYF. The rearrangement joins TRBV11-2 to TRBJ2-3; 9 nucleotides align to TRBD1. Germline CDR1 and CDR2: SGHAT and FQNNGV. V was clipped by 5 bases and J by 6 bases; unmatched bases: 9. CDR3 length: 15 amino acids.

CDR3 in DNA: TGTGCCATCACGGCCGGGAGCTCCTACGAGCAGTACTTC. It translates to CAITAGSSYEQYF. The chain employs TRBV10-3 and TRBJ2-7; a weak D match, TRBD2 (6 bases). This CDR3 spans 13 amino acids. The V gene's germline CDR1 is ENHRY and CDR2 SYGVKD. V lost 7 bases to trimming and J lost 0 bases, with 10 bases between them.

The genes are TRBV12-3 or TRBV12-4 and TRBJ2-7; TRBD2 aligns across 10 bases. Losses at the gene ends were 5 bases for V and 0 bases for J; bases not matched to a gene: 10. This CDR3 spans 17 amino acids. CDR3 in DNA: TGTGCCAGCAGTCCCATTGGACTAGCGGAAAACTCCTACGAGCAGTACTTC. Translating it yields CASSPIGLAENSYEQYF.

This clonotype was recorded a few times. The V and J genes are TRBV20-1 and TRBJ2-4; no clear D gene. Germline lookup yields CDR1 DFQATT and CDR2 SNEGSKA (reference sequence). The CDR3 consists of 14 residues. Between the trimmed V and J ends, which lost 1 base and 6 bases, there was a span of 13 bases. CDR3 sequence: CSARGHSNANIQYF. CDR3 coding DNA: TGCAGTGCTAGAGGGCACAGCAACGCAAACATTCAGTACTTC.

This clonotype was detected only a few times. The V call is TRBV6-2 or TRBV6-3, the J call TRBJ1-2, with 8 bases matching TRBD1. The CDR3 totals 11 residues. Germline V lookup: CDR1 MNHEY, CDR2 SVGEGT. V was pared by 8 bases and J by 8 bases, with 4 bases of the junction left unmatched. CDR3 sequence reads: CASSGGDGYTF. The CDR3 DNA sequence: TGTGCCAGCTCAGGGGGCGACGGCTACACCTTC.

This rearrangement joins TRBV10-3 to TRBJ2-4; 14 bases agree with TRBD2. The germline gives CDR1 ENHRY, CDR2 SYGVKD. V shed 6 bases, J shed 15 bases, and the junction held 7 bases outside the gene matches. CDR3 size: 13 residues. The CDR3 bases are TGTGCCATCAGGGGGGGACTAGCGGGAGTCCCGTACTTC. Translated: CAIRGGLAGVPYF.

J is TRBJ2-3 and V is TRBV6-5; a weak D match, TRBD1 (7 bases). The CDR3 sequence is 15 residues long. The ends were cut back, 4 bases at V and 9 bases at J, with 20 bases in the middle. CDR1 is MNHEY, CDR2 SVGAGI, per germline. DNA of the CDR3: TGTGCCAGCAGTTCAATTGCCAGGGGGGATAAAACGCAGTATTTT. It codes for CASSSIARGDKTQYF.

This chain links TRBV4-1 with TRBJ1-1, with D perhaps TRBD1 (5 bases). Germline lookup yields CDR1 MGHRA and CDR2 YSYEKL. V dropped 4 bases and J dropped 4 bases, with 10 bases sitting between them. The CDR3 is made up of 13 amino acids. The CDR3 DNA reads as TGCGCCAGCAGCCGGGGACGGCTCACTGAAGCTTTCTTT. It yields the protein CASSRGRLTEAFF.

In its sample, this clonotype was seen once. CDR3 region: CASDTGGPGGELFF. The CDR3 DNA is TGTGCCAGCGATACGGGGGGGCCTGGCGGGGAGCTGTTTTTT. The V and J genes are TRBV6-2 or TRBV6-3 and TRBJ2-2, with 8 positions matching TRBD2. With V trimmed by 8 bases and J by 7 bases, 9 bases remained unmatched. CDR3 length: 14 amino acids. Germline V lookup: CDR1 MNHEY, CDR2 SVGEGT.

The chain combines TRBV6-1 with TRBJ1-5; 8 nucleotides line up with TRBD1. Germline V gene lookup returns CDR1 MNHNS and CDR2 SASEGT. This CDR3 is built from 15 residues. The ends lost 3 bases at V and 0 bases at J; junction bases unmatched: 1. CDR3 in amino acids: CASSDGTGSNQPQHF. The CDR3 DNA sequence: TGTGCCAGCAGTGACGGGACAGGTAGCAATCAGCCCCAGCATTTT.

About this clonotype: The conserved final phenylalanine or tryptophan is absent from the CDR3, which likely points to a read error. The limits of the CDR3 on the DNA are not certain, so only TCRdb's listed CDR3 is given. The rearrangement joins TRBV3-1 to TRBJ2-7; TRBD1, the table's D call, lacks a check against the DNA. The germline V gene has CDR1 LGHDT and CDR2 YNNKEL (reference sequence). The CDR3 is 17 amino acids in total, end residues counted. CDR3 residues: CASSQDDRARSPTSSTS.

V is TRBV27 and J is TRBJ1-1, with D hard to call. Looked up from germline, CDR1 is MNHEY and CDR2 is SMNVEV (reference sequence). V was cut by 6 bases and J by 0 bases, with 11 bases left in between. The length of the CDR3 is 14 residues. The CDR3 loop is CASRATGLNTEAFF. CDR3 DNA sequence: TGTGCCAGCAGGGCAACGGGTCTGAACACTGAAGCTTTCTTT.

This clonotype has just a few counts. The CDR3 DNA follows: TGTGCCAGTGTGGCGGGAGTGGGCTACAATGAGCAGTTCTTC. Translating gives CASVAGVGYNEQFF. The chain uses TRBV12-3 or TRBV12-4 and TRBJ2-1, with 7 bases aligning to TRBD2. Trimming at V came to 9 bases and at J to 3 bases, leaving 8 bases not matched to a gene. The CDR3 runs to 14 residues.